This TCR beta chain came from a study of cytomegalovirus exposure and HLA in healthy donors. The CDR3 has 16 residues. Germline CDR1 is SGHRS and CDR2 is YFSETQ. Trimming removed 0 bases from V and 3 bases from J, with 12 bases in between. Concerning this clone itself: What it binds is unknown.

Study-level points and caveats: The majority of TCR sequences were rare, yet some public TCRs appeared in many donors. As was reported, the classifier diagnosed cytomegalovirus status with high specificity and sensitivity. With further analysis later on, most CMV-associated TCR beta chains appeared HLA-restricted. A later analysis reportedly found fewer N-insertions in an Asian-associated ancestry cluster than the roughly 730-donor mean.

Both 60 Vbeta primers and 13 Jbeta primers went into the PCR. Sequenced by immunoSEQ multiplex PCR; TCRdb stores in-frame clones only, minus some. There are a few hundred thousand clones in the sample; 70% to 90% occur only once, and under 8% lies in the top ten. The source material was PBMCs. This receptor was identified in a woman aged 55-75 years in good health and CMV-seropositive. The chain has TRBV5-1 and TRBJ2-2; D might be TRBD2 (6 bases). The CDR3 here is CASSLGTGTYTGELFF. Written as DNA, the CDR3 is TGCGCCAGCAGCTTGGGCACCGGGACTTACACCGGGGAGCTGTTTTTT.